This passage covers 30 T cell receptor beta chains from one sample sequenced in a study of shared clonotypes between healthy human individuals. Data came from immunoSEQ multiplex PCR; TCRdb stores just in-frame clones and leaves some out. The table has 2 million to 2.5 million clones, around 90% seen once. Specimen: naive CD4+ T cells from PBMCs. The subset here: CD45RA+ positively selected. Source of these receptors: a man between 18 and 29 years old in good health. Some clones in this sample may be carry-over from other donors' samples.

The chain has TRBV5-1 and TRBJ1-2; D is ambiguous. This CDR3 has 18 amino acids. Trimming shortened V by 0 bases and J by 2 bases, and 20 bases separated the two germline ends. Germline V gives CDR1 SGHRS, CDR2 YFSETQ. CDR3 in amino acids: CASSLGVASTPGNYGYTF. As DNA, the CDR3 is TGCGCCAGCAGCTTGGGTGTGGCCTCTACTCCTGGCAACTATGGCTACACCTTC.

The chain combines TRBV4-3 with TRBJ2-1; TRBD2 aligns across 9 bases. The V gene end was trimmed by 1 base and the J gene end by 7 bases; junction bases not matched to a gene: 8. Germline loops: CDR1 LGHNA, CDR2 YSLEER. The CDR3 has 16 residues. DNA for the CDR3: TGCGCCAGCAGCCAAGGACATAGCGGGAGAGGGAATGAGCAGTTCTTC. Encoded protein: CASSQGHSGRGNEQFF.

The chain has TRBV5-1 and TRBJ1-3, with unresolved D. CDR1 and CDR2 from the germline V gene are SGHRS and YFSETQ. The CDR3 is made up of 16 amino acids. The V and J ends lost 4 bases and 0 bases respectively, with 14 bases between them. CDR3 DNA sequence: TGCGCCAGCAGCCCCACCTCTGGTTTCTCTGGAAACACCATATATTTT. Translated: CASSPTSGFSGNTIYF.

The V gene is TRBV5-8, the J gene TRBJ2-1; 7 bases agree with TRBD2. V lost 0 bases to trimming and J lost 7 bases; unmatched junction nucleotides: 7. CDR3 length: 15 amino acids. Germline CDR1 SGHTS, CDR2 YDEGEE. CDR3 region: CASSLGGRGWNEQFF. Here the CDR3 DNA reads TGTGCCAGCAGCTTGGGCGGGAGAGGTTGGAATGAGCAGTTCTTC.

The chain recombines TRBV29-1 with TRBJ2-1, with TRBD2 identical over 12 bases. The germline gives CDR1 SQVTM, CDR2 ANQGSEA. V gave up 6 bases and J gave up 2 bases; unmatched junction bases: 8. This CDR3 region has 16 residues. CDR3 loop: CSVDGTSGLTYNEQFF. CDR3 in DNA: TGCAGCGTCGACGGGACTAGCGGGTTGACCTACAATGAGCAGTTCTTC.

The rearrangement uses TRBV28 and TRBJ1-5; 7 positions match TRBD1. CDR3 size: 17 residues. Germline V lookup: CDR1 MDHEN, CDR2 SYDVKM. The V segment lost 3 bases and the J segment 6 bases; nucleotides outside the gene matches: 14. As DNA, the CDR3 is TGTGCCAGCAGTTTGCGGTCACAGGGGCCTTGGGGTCAGCCCCAGCATTTT. This gives the protein CASSLRSQGPWGQPQHF.

The chain is built from TRBV5-4 and TRBJ2-3, with D unclear. The germline V gene has CDR1 SGHNT and CDR2 YYREEE (reference sequence). The CDR3 has 14 residues. Trimming shortened V by 0 bases and J by 0 bases, and 5 bases separated the two germline ends. The CDR3 here is CASSLDGSTDTQYF. The CDR3 DNA sequence: TGTGCCAGCAGCTTGGACGGGAGCACAGATACGCAGTATTTT.

This clone occurred once. The V gene is TRBV28, the J gene TRBJ2-4; 11 nucleotides agree with TRBD2. The CDR3 has 17 residues. Trimming removed 3 bases from V and 4 bases from J; junction bases left unmatched: 8. The germline CDR1 and CDR2 sequences are MDHEN and SYDVKM. The CDR3 protein is CASSFSTSGSSKNIQYF. CDR3 sequence (DNA): TGTGCCAGCAGTTTTTCCACTAGCGGGAGTTCTAAAAACATTCAGTACTTC.

The chain joins TRBV6-1 to TRBJ2-7; the D is unclear. This CDR3 is built from 15 residues. Trimming cost V 0 bases and J 3 bases, with 12 bases left between them. Germline values: CDR1 MNHNS, CDR2 SASEGT. The CDR3 region has the DNA TGTGCCAGCAGTGAAGCATGGCTAGTGGTCTACGAGCAGTACTTC. Encoded protein: CASSEAWLVVYEQYF.

The chain links TRBV7-9 to TRBJ1-1; D is uncertain. Trimming stripped 6 bases from V and 5 bases from J, with 10 bases between. Germline V gene lookup returns CDR1 SEHNR and CDR2 FQNEAQ (reference sequence). This CDR3 has 12 residues. CDR3 sequence (DNA): TGTGCCAGCAGTGCCGGGAGGACTGAAGCTTTCTTT. Its protein is CASSAGRTEAFF.

The chain combines TRBV10-1 with TRBJ1-6; no firm D call. The V end lost 4 bases, the J end lost 5 bases, and 6 bases lay between the germline ends. This CDR3 has 13 amino acids. Per germline, CDR1 WNHNN and CDR2 SYGVQD (reference sequence). CDR3: CASSVSDNSPLHF. CDR3 bases: TGCGCCAGCAGTGTTTCTGATAATTCACCCCTCCACTTT.

The chain employs TRBV5-5 and TRBJ2-7; D is perhaps TRBD1 (5 bases). This CDR3 region has 14 residues. Germline V gene data show CDR1 as SGHKS and CDR2 as YYEKEE (reference sequence). Trimming shortened V by 3 bases and J by 0 bases, and 10 bases separated the two germline ends. CDR3 nucleotide sequence: TGTGCCAGCAGCTACCTGGGGCTCTCCTACGAGCAGTACTTC. It specifies CASSYLGLSYEQYF.

V gene TRBV6-5 combines with J gene TRBJ1-5; perhaps TRBD1 as D (5 bases). This CDR3 comprises 14 residues. Trimming took 11 bases from V and 12 from J, leaving 26 bases between them. Germline values: CDR1 MNHEY, CDR2 SVGAGI. The CDR3: CAAGPGGFRPSQHF. The CDR3, as DNA: TGTGCCGCGGGGCCCGGGGGTTTTCGTCCCAGCCAGCATTTT.

This sequence joins TRBV19 and TRBJ1-2; D gene uncertain. The germline CDR1 and CDR2 sequences are LNHDA and SQIVND (reference sequence). The CDR3 sequence is 13 residues long. V was shortened by 3 bases and J by 2 bases, with 7 bases between the two germline ends. The CDR3 sequence is CASSMGYNYGYTF. The CDR3 DNA sequence: TGTGCCAGTAGTATGGGCTACAACTATGGCTACACCTTC.

The table lists this clone with a few counts. The genes are TRBV15 and TRBJ1-1, with TRBD1 matching over 9 bases. The CDR3 is made up of 15 amino acids. Looked up from germline, CDR1 is LNHNV and CDR2 is YYDKDF (reference sequence). J lost 6 bases, V lost 1 base, and 6 bases had no gene match. CDR3 in amino acids: CATSRAGDRAAEAFF. The CDR3 DNA reads as TGTGCCACCAGCAGAGCCGGGGACAGGGCGGCTGAAGCTTTCTTT.

The chain combines TRBV7-9 with TRBJ1-1; D is uncertain. The CDR3 spans 14 residues. Germline CDR1 reads SEHNR; CDR2 reads FQNEAQ (reference sequence). Trimming pared 8 bases from V and 0 bases from J, leaving 13 bases between. The CDR3 reads CASELLLMNTEAFF. The CDR3 DNA follows: TGTGCCAGCGAGTTGCTACTCATGAACACTGAAGCTTTCTTT.

V is TRBV7-9 and J is TRBJ2-2; unclear D gene. CDR3 length equals 16 residues. The V end was cut by 3 bases, the J end by 6 bases, with 17 bases between. CDR1 is SEHNR and CDR2 is FQNEAQ in the germline V gene (reference sequence). The CDR3 bases are TGTGCCAGCAGCTTTCCTCTTCGGAGTCTCCCCGGGGAGCTGTTTTTT. It yields the protein CASSFPLRSLPGELFF.

There are a few counts of this clone. The chain is built from TRBV29-1 and TRBJ1-2; TRBD1 aligns across 9 bases. The CDR3 has 15 residues. The germline gives CDR1 SQVTM, CDR2 ANQGSEA. Germline trimming cut 4 bases from V and 2 bases from J; bases unmatched to any gene: 8. CDR3 in DNA: TGCAGCGTTGCAGGGGTTGGACAGGGGAACTATGGCTACACCTTC. Its protein product is CSVAGVGQGNYGYTF.

This rearrangement joins TRBV5-4 to TRBJ2-1; 11 nucleotides agree with TRBD2. This CDR3 is 15 amino acids long. CDR1 is SGHNT, CDR2 YYREEE, per germline (reference sequence). V shed 4 bases, J shed 4 bases, and the junction held 4 bases outside the gene matches. CDR3 sequence reads: CASSLLAGAYNEQFF. For the CDR3, the DNA is TGTGCCAGCAGCCTACTAGCGGGAGCTTACAATGAGCAGTTCTTC.

For this clone: Other DNA sequences of this sample code for an identical CDR3. This chain connects TRBV25-1 to TRBJ1-1, with D perhaps TRBD1 (5 bases). The germline V gene encodes CDR1 MGHDK and CDR2 SYGVNS. The CDR3 contains 13 residues. Trimming took off 6 bases at V and 4 bases at J, with 12 bases between the two ends. The CDR3 protein is CASRGQGSTEAFF. The DNA of the CDR3 is TGTGCCAGCAGGGGTCAGGGCTCCACTGAAGCTTTCTTT.

The chain joins TRBV18 to TRBJ1-5, with D perhaps TRBD1 (5 bases). Trimming stripped 1 base from V and 3 bases from J, with 13 bases between. The germline CDR1 and CDR2 sequences are KGHSH and LQKENI. The CDR3 totals 16 residues. The CDR3 loop is CASSPLDTPHNQPQHF. The DNA of the CDR3 is TGTGCCAGCTCACCACTGGACACGCCCCACAATCAGCCCCAGCATTTT.

This clone occurred once. The J gene is TRBJ2-2, the V gene TRBV9; D is undetermined. Per germline, CDR1 SGDLS and CDR2 YYNGEE. Between the trimmed V and J ends, which lost 0 bases and 3 bases, there was a span of 6 bases. The CDR3 covers 14 residues. The CDR3 protein is CASSVESHTGELFF. The CDR3 DNA sequence: TGTGCCAGCAGCGTAGAAAGTCACACCGGGGAGCTGTTTTTT.

The rearrangement links TRBV5-1 to TRBJ1-1; no clear D. CDR1 SGHRS and CDR2 YFSETQ come from the germline V gene. Trimming took 4 bases from V and 4 from J, leaving 11 bases between them. The CDR3 extends over 13 amino acids. CDR3 nucleotide sequence: TGCGCCAGCAGCCCATACACCGCCACTGAAGCTTTCTTT. It is translated as CASSPYTATEAFF.

The chain employs TRBV5-1 and TRBJ2-1; D gene uncertain. Trimming stripped 4 bases from V and 7 bases from J, with 21 bases between. The length of the CDR3 is 16 residues. The germline gives CDR1 SGHRS, CDR2 YFSETQ. CDR3 loop: CASSRVEPPGGNEQFF. The CDR3 bases are TGCGCCAGCAGCCGTGTGGAGCCCCCCGGTGGAAATGAGCAGTTCTTC.

This chain uses TRBV7-2 with TRBJ2-3; no firm D call. Germline CDR1 reads SGHTA; CDR2 reads FQGNSA. Trimming left V 1 base short and J 0 bases short, with 8 bases between. The CDR3 sequence is 15 residues long. The CDR3 loop reads CASSLVQLSTDTQYF. CDR3 nucleotides: TGTGCCAGCAGCTTAGTACAGCTAAGCACAGATACGCAGTATTTT.

There are a few counts of this clone. Different DNA sequences within this sample yield the same CDR3. The chain employs TRBV15 and TRBJ1-5, with D perhaps TRBD1 (6 bases). The CDR3 extends over 13 amino acids. With 8 bases removed from V and 1 base from J, the gap between germline ends came to 9 bases. The germline V gene encodes CDR1 LNHNV and CDR2 YYDKDF (reference sequence). In DNA, the CDR3 is TGTGCCACCCGGAGGGGGAGCAATCAGCCCCAGCATTTT. Protein: CATRRGSNQPQHF.

The chain uses TRBV27 and TRBJ2-1, with no clear D. CDR3 length: 16 residues. Germline CDR1 and CDR2: MNHEY and SMNVEV (reference sequence). V was pared by 4 bases and J by 6 bases, with 19 bases between. The CDR3 spells CASSSPLRRTSNEQFF. Here the CDR3 DNA reads TGTGCCAGCAGTTCACCCCTCCGGCGGACCTCCAATGAGCAGTTCTTC.

About this clone itself: Other DNA sequences in this specimen translate into the identical CDR3. This chain links TRBV29-1 with TRBJ2-7; D is unclear. V lost 6 bases and J 1 base, leaving 10 bases between the germline ends. The germline gives CDR1 SQVTM, CDR2 ANQGSEA. The CDR3 spans 12 residues. The CDR3 loop reads CSVGPGSYEQYF. The CDR3 DNA sequence: TGCAGCGTCGGACCTGGATCCTACGAGCAGTACTTC.

The chain carries TRBV11-2 and TRBJ2-4; TRBD2 aligns across 12 bases. The CDR3 totals 17 residues. V was pared by 4 bases and J by 3 bases, with 7 bases of the junction left unmatched. Germline-derived CDR1 and CDR2 are SGHAT and FQNNGV. CDR3 sequence reads: CASSSGGLAGFKNIQYF. The CDR3 region has the DNA TGTGCCAGCAGCTCGGGGGGACTAGCGGGTTTCAAAAACATTCAGTACTTC.

CDR3 nucleotide sequence: TGTGCCAGCAGGACGACTAGCGGCTACGAGCAGTACTTC. This encodes CASRTTSGYEQYF. The rearrangement links TRBV27 to TRBJ2-7; 9 bases map to TRBD2. Germline assignment: CDR1 MNHEY and CDR2 SMNVEV (reference sequence). J lost 3 bases, V lost 6 bases, and 3 bases had no gene match. The CDR3 consists of 13 residues.